What follows are 20 T cell receptor beta chains derived from one specimen sequenced in a study of CXCR3-negative and CXCR3-positive naive CD8 T cells. Their antigens remain unidentified. The study's findings and limits: Greater hydrophobicity was found in TRB CDR3s of CXCR3-positive naive cells than of CXCR3-negative naive cells.

5' RACE with UMI labels generated the TRB cDNA libraries. TCRdb reprocessed the 5' RACE reads and reports one entry per CDR3 protein, with no DNA. The sample spans about 110,000 distinct CDR3 sequences; the ten largest clones claim roughly 0.38%. The sequenced sample consisted of naive CXCR3+ CD8+ T cells from blood. Regarding subset: CD45RO-CCR7+CD27+CD95- naive CD8+ T cells expressing CXCR3 (TNR3+). The source is a human donor in good health. Some clones in this sample may be carry-over from other donors' samples.

V gene TRBV18 combines with J gene TRBJ1-1. The CDR3 is made up of 11 amino acids. Germline V gene sequence: CDR1 KGHSH, CDR2 LQKENI. CDR3 sequence: CASSPDREAFF. Supplemented by reference TRBV18 and TRBJ1-1, the full variable domain reads NAGVMQNPRHLVRRRGQEARLRCSPMKGHSHVYWYRQLPEEGLKFMVYLQKENIIDESGMPKERFSAEFPKEGPSILRIQQVVRGDSAAYFCASSPDREAFFGQGTRLTVV.

The chain links TRBV29-1 to TRBJ1-2; TCRdb's assignment of TRBD1 cannot be checked, as there is no DNA. CDR3 length: 12 residues. In germline, CDR1 is SQVTM, CDR2 ANQGSEA. This chain's CDR3 is CSVEPPGYGYTF.

This sequence joins TRBV5-4 and TRBJ2-1; lacking DNA, the TRBD1 call made by TCRdb goes unchecked. CDR1 SGHNT and CDR2 YYREEE come from the germline V gene (reference sequence). The length of the CDR3 is 12 residues. This CDR3 reads CASRGAPTEQFF.

The chain carries TRBV4-1 and TRBJ2-1; checking the TCRdb D call of TRBD1 is not possible without DNA. Germline V gives CDR1 MGHRA, CDR2 YSYEKL. This CDR3 contains 15 residues. The CDR3 here is CASSQIIRTHNEQFF.

V usage is TRBV12-3 or TRBV12-4 and J usage is TRBJ2-2. CDR3 length equals 14 residues. CDR3 residues: CASTLQLNTGELFF.

The chain links TRBV5-5 to TRBJ2-1; no DNA is available, so the TRBD1 call from TCRdb remains unchecked. This CDR3 is 13 amino acids long. The germline V gene encodes CDR1 SGHKS and CDR2 YYEKEE (reference sequence). The CDR3 reads CASSLGWGGEQFF.

V gene TRBV29-1 combines with J gene TRBJ2-4; TCRdb lists TRBD1, though no DNA is available to test this call. The germline CDR1 and CDR2 sequences are SQVTM and ANQGSEA. The CDR3 contains 15 residues. CDR3 residues: CSVEQWDRGVNIQYF.

The chain links TRBV6-5 to TRBJ2-6; TCRdb's D call of TRBD1 is untestable without DNA. This CDR3 contains 17 residues. CDR1 MNHEY and CDR2 SVGAGI come from the germline V gene. The CDR3 sequence: CASSYGTGLSGANVLTF.

CDR3 region: CASSLVAEQETQYF. The genes are TRBV12-3 or TRBV12-4 and TRBJ2-5; TCRdb selects TRBD2, and the lack of DNA leaves this call unchecked. The CDR3 has 14 residues.

The chain carries TRBV9 and TRBJ1-1. The CDR3 sequence is 14 residues long. Germline V CDR1 and CDR2: SGDLS, YYNGEE. The CDR3 reads CASSVGVVRTEAFF. Complete variable domain (other parts from reference TRBV9 and TRBJ1-1): DSGVTQTPKHLITATGQRVTLRCSPRSGDLSVYWYQQSLDQGLQFLIQYYNGEERAKGNILERFSAQQFPDLHSELNLSSLELGDSALYFCASSVGVVRTEAFFGQGTRLTVV.

The V gene is TRBV9, the J gene TRBJ2-1; there is no DNA to check the TCRdb D call of TRBD1. This CDR3 has 13 amino acids. Germline CDR1 and CDR2: SGDLS and YYNGEE. The CDR3 loop reads CASSKGNPNEQFF.

The rearrangement uses TRBV3-1 and TRBJ1-1. The CDR3 loop spans 13 amino acids. Germline CDR1 and CDR2: LGHDT and YNNKEL (reference sequence). The CDR3 sequence is CASSPGEDTEAFF.

The chain links TRBV4-2 to TRBJ1-2. The germline V gene encodes CDR1 LGHNA and CDR2 YNFKEQ. The CDR3 is made up of 14 amino acids. CDR3 in amino acids: CASSPLTGNYGYTF.

The chain is built from TRBV5-1 and TRBJ2-1; TCRdb's D gene call, TRBD2, goes unchecked for lack of DNA. The CDR3 is 16 residues long. Germline CDR1 SGHRS, CDR2 YFSETQ. The CDR3: CASSWTVPATLGEQFF.

V is TRBV12-3 or TRBV12-4 and J is TRBJ2-7; the TCRdb D gene call, TRBD1, has no DNA to confirm it. The CDR3 has 14 amino acids. The CDR3 reads CASSMGQGEYEQYF.

The V gene is TRBV3-1, the J gene TRBJ2-7. CDR3 length equals 11 residues. Germline V gives CDR1 LGHDT, CDR2 YNNKEL (reference sequence). The CDR3 sequence: CASSLENEQYF.

The rearrangement links TRBV6-2 or TRBV6-3 to TRBJ2-7. Germline V gene data show CDR1 as MNHEY and CDR2 as SVGEGT. The CDR3 has 15 residues. The CDR3 protein is CASSWYGPGSYEQYF.

The CDR3 is CASSTNIEGFEEETQYF. V usage is TRBV7-9 and J usage is TRBJ2-5; no DNA is available, so the TRBD2 call from TCRdb remains unchecked. This CDR3 has 17 residues. CDR1 SEHNR and CDR2 FQNEAQ come from the germline V gene (reference sequence).

The chain has TRBV20-1 and TRBJ1-1; the TRBD1 assignment by TCRdb is unverifiable without DNA. Per germline, CDR1 DFQATT and CDR2 SNEGSKA (reference sequence). The CDR3 runs 16 residues. The CDR3 sequence is CSARDRNQGLNTEAFF.

This chain joins TRBV29-1 and TRBJ2-1. The germline gives CDR1 SQVTM, CDR2 ANQGSEA. CDR3 size: 13 residues. The chain's CDR3 is CSVVRGAIDEQFF.